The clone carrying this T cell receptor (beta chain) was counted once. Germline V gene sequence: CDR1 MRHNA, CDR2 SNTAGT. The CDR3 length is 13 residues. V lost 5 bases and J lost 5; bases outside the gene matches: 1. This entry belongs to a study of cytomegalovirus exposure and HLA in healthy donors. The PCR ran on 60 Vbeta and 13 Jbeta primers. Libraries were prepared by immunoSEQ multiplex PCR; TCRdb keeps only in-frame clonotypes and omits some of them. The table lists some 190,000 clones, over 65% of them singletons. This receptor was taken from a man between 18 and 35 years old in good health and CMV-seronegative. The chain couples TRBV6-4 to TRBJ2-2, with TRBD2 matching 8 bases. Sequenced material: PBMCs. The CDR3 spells CASSREGTGELFF. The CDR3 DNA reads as TGTGCCAGCAGTCGGGAGGGGACCGGGGAGCTGTTTTTT.